Shown below are 31 T cell receptor beta chains from a single sample sequenced in a study of blood T cell repertoires in COVID-19. Sequencing used immunoSEQ multiplex PCR; TCRdb keeps in-frame clones, though not all of them. Of approximately 38,000 clones in the sample, around 89% are singletons; the top ten hold about 10%. The sequencing sample was made of peripheral blood. These receptors all come from a man aged 25 to 40 with active or convalescent COVID-19.

The rearrangement joins TRBV4-3 to TRBJ2-1; 16 positions agree with TRBD2. Germline V lookup: CDR1 LGHNA, CDR2 YSLEER. The CDR3 covers 18 residues. J gave up 4 bases and V 0 bases, and 3 bases lay outside the gene matches. CDR3 DNA sequence: TGCGCCAGCAGCCAAGATCCGGGACTAGCGGGAGGGTACAATGAGCAGTTCTTC. It yields the protein CASSQDPGLAGGYNEQFF.

This clone was counted a single time. V and J are TRBV9 and TRBJ2-5, with TRBD1 identical over 7 bases. The germline V gene has CDR1 SGDLS and CDR2 YYNGEE. V lost 5 bases and J lost 9; bases outside the gene matches: 13. The CDR3 loop spans 14 amino acids. CDR3 region: CASSSPGQKAAQYF. The CDR3 DNA sequence: TGTGCCAGCAGTTCTCCGGGACAGAAAGCGGCCCAGTACTTC.

The chain links TRBV6-5 to TRBJ1-6, with 9 bases that match TRBD1. CDR3 length: 15 residues. J gave up 9 bases and V 4 bases, and 7 bases lay outside the gene matches. Germline CDR1 reads MNHEY; CDR2 reads SVGAGI. The CDR3 sequence: CASSSGQGTSSPLHF. The CDR3 DNA sequence: TGTGCCAGCAGTTCGGGACAGGGTACGAGTTCACCCCTCCACTTT.

The chain has TRBV3-1 (or the pseudogene TRBV3-2) and TRBJ2-3; D is unresolved. V dropped 4 bases and J dropped 5 bases, with 19 bases sitting between them. This CDR3 contains 16 residues. CDR1 LGHDT and CDR2 YNNKEL come from the germline V gene (reference sequence). CDR3 residues: CASSPYSLPGRDTQYF. CDR3 DNA: TGTGCCAGCAGCCCCTACAGTCTCCCAGGCAGAGATACGCAGTATTTT.

This chain joins TRBV7-8 and TRBJ2-5; the D gene is possibly TRBD1 (6 bases). Germline V lookup: CDR1 SGHVS, CDR2 FQNEAQ. V was cut by 5 bases and J by 2 bases, with 9 bases left in between. CDR3 size: 13 residues. The CDR3 bases are TGTGCCAGCAGCCGGACAGTACAAGAGACCCAGTACTTC. Translation: CASSRTVQETQYF. The variable domain in full, completed from reference TRBV7-8 and TRBJ2-5, reads GAGVSQSPRYKVAKRGQDVALRCDPISGHVSLFWYQQALGQGPEFLTYFQNEAQLDKSGLPSDRFFAERPEGSVSTLKIQRTQQEDSAVYLCASSRTVQETQYFGPGTRLLVL.

This chain joins TRBV12-5 and TRBJ2-1; D unresolved. Germline V gene sequence: CDR1 LGHNT, CDR2 FRNRAP. The V end lost 5 bases, the J end lost 6 bases, and 8 bases lay between the germline ends. The CDR3 loop spans 12 amino acids. CDR3 protein: CASGRTGNEQFF. CDR3 in DNA: TGTGCTAGTGGTCGTACGGGCAATGAGCAGTTCTTC.

Here the CDR3 reads CSASTGNYGYTF. CDR3 in DNA: TGCAGTGCTAGTACGGGGAACTATGGCTACACCTTC. V gene TRBV20-1 combines with J gene TRBJ1-2, with D unresolved. Trimming stripped 3 bases from V and 2 bases from J, with 7 bases between. Germline lookup yields CDR1 DFQATT and CDR2 SNEGSKA (reference sequence). The CDR3 runs to 12 residues.

This chain links TRBV7-2 with TRBJ2-1; 9 nucleotides agree with TRBD2. CDR1 SGHTA and CDR2 FQGNSA come from the germline V gene. This CDR3 contains 16 residues. V shed 0 bases, J shed 5 bases, and the junction held 5 bases outside the gene matches. In DNA, the CDR3 is TGTGCCAGCAGCTTAGCGGTGTTAGCGGGGGACAATGAGCAGTTCTTC. It codes for CASSLAVLAGDNEQFF.

Turning to this clone: One end of the junction is discordant with germline, which a read error may explain. V and J are TRBV9 and TRBJ2-7; 11 bases fit TRBD1. The V gene's germline CDR1 is SGDLS and CDR2 YYNGEE. The CDR3 runs 11 residues. In DNA form, the CDR3 reads TGTGCCAGCAGCGTAGCAGGGACAGGGGGTTTC. It is translated as CASSVAGTGGF.

The V call is TRBV3-1 (or the pseudogene TRBV3-2), the J call TRBJ2-7; D remains unclear. V shed 3 bases and J shed 3 bases, with 3 bases lying between them. The CDR3 extends over 11 amino acids. In germline, CDR1 is LGHDT, CDR2 YNNKEL (reference sequence). The CDR3 nucleotides read TGTGCCAGCAGCCACGGCTACGAGCAGTACTTC. Its protein product is CASSHGYEQYF.

The rearrangement uses TRBV2 and TRBJ1-6; 7 bases line up with TRBD1. Germline V gene lookup returns CDR1 SNHLY and CDR2 FYNNEI. The CDR3 runs to 16 residues. J lost 10 bases, V lost 6 bases, and 15 bases had no gene match. CDR3 protein: CASSPRQGGSYSPLHF. The CDR3 DNA reads TGTGCCAGCAGCCCCCGCCAGGGGGGTTCTTACTCACCCCTCCACTTT. Filled out from reference TRBV2 and TRBJ1-6, the complete variable domain reads EPEVTQTPSHQVTQMGQEVILRCVPISNHLYFYWYRQILGQKVEFLVSFYNNEISEKSEIFDDQFSVERPDGSNFTLKIRSTKLEDSAMYFCASSPRQGGSYSPLHFGNGTRLTVT.

On this clone itself: Sequence at one end of the junction differs from germline and may be a read error. The chain carries TRBV7-7 and TRBJ2-5, with D possibly matching TRBD1 (6 bases). This CDR3 has 15 amino acids. The germline V gene encodes CDR1 SSHAT and CDR2 FNYEAQ (reference sequence). CDR3 nucleotides: TGTGCTAGCAGCTTAGGCCGGACAGACCAAGAGACCCAGTACTTC. As protein: CASSLGRTDQETQYF.

V is TRBV6-1 and J is TRBJ2-7, with a tentative D call TRBD2 (5 bases). The CDR3 runs 14 residues. Trimming pared 2 bases from V and 2 bases from J, leaving 10 bases between. Germline V gene data show CDR1 as MNHNS and CDR2 as SASEGT. CDR3 in DNA: TGTGCCAGCAGTGAATCGGGAAAAGCCTACGAGCAGTACGTC. This encodes CASSESGKAYEQYV.

The chain carries TRBV5-4 and TRBJ2-5, with D possibly being TRBD2 (6 bases). The V gene lost 5 bases and the J gene lost 0 bases, with 14 bases spanning the gap. From germline, CDR1 is SGHNT and CDR2 YYREEE (reference sequence). The CDR3 is 15 residues long. For the CDR3, the DNA is TGTGCCAGCAGAACGGGGCCTAGCGACCAAGAGACCCAGTACTTC. Translated, it gives CASRTGPSDQETQYF.

This clone occurred a few times. The V and J genes are TRBV5-6 and TRBJ2-5; maybe TRBD1 (7 bases). The CDR3 sequence is 14 residues long. Between the trimmed V and J ends, which lost 4 bases and 5 bases, there was a span of 15 bases. Germline lookup yields CDR1 SGHDT and CDR2 YYEEEE. The chain's CDR3 is CASSRPGGGETQYF. The CDR3 nucleotides read TGTGCCAGCAGCAGACCAGGGGGAGGTGAGACCCAGTACTTC.

The V call is TRBV5-4, the J call TRBJ2-1; tentatively, D is TRBD2 (5 bases). The CDR3 runs 14 residues. Looked up from germline, CDR1 is SGHNT and CDR2 is YYREEE (reference sequence). Trimming cost V 4 bases and J 1 base, with 9 bases left between them. In nucleotides, the CDR3 is TGTGCCAGCAGCAGCGGAGGATCCTACAATGAGCAGTTCTTC. Amino acid sequence: CASSSGGSYNEQFF.

The CDR3 coding sequence is TGTGCCACGCGACAGGGGGCGACCACCGGGGAGCTGTTTTTT. Translated, it gives CATRQGATTGELFF. The chain recombines TRBV15 with TRBJ2-2; 10 nucleotides line up with TRBD1. CDR1 and CDR2 from the germline V gene are LNHNV and YYDKDF (reference sequence). The CDR3 runs 14 residues. V shed 9 bases, J shed 4 bases, and the junction held 5 bases outside the gene matches.

The V and J genes are TRBV19 and TRBJ2-3; D is unresolved. The CDR3 has 13 amino acids. Trimming removed 4 bases at V and 3 bases at J, with 8 bases between. Germline CDR1 LNHDA, CDR2 SQIVND (reference sequence). The chain's CDR3 is CASSNLQTDTQYF. The CDR3 DNA follows: TGTGCCAGTAGTAACCTCCAGACAGATACGCAGTATTTT.

Here the CDR3 DNA reads TGTGCCAGCAGCCCCCGGACTAGCGAATACAATGAGCAGTTCTTC. This codes for CASSPRTSEYNEQFF. The chain has TRBV11-1 and TRBJ2-1; TRBD2 aligns across 9 bases. The length of the CDR3 is 15 residues. V dropped 5 bases and J dropped 4; count of bases not matched to a gene: 6. Germline V gives CDR1 SGHAT, CDR2 FQDESV (reference sequence).

The chain couples TRBV6-5 to TRBJ2-1, with 9 bases fitting TRBD1. The CDR3 is made up of 15 amino acids. Germline trimming cut 5 bases from V and 8 bases from J; bases unmatched to any gene: 10. CDR1 and CDR2 from the germline V gene are MNHEY and SVGAGI. The CDR3 DNA follows: TGTGCCAGCAGTACAGGGGGCCTTATGTTGGATGAGCAGTTCTTC. Translation: CASSTGGLMLDEQFF.

This CDR3 reads CASRVAFYGYTF. CDR3 sequence (DNA): TGTGCCAGCAGGGTAGCATTCTATGGCTACACCTTC. The V gene is TRBV2, the J gene TRBJ1-2; D is unclear. CDR1 and CDR2 (germline): SNHLY, FYNNEI. The CDR3 extends over 12 amino acids. V was trimmed by 6 bases and J by 4 bases, leaving 9 bases between them.

The V gene is TRBV14, the J gene TRBJ2-7; D is unclear. This CDR3 region has 16 residues. From germline, CDR1 is SGHDN and CDR2 FVKESK. Trimming took 4 bases from V and 3 from J, leaving 19 bases between them. Here the CDR3 reads CASSRAPLSKSYEQYF. The DNA of the CDR3 is TGTGCCAGCAGCCGAGCCCCCTTGAGTAAGAGCTACGAGCAGTACTTC.

This clone was recorded only once. V and J are TRBV18 and TRBJ1-1; D is possibly TRBD1 (5 bases). Trimming stripped 4 bases from V and 1 base from J, with 7 bases between. Germline assignment: CDR1 KGHSH and CDR2 LQKENI. The CDR3 has 13 residues. The CDR3, as DNA: TGTGCCAGCTCACGCGGGGGGAACACTGAAGCTTTCTTT. Protein: CASSRGGNTEAFF.

The rearrangement uses TRBV25-1 and TRBJ1-2; D ambiguous. From germline, CDR1 is MGHDK and CDR2 SYGVNS. The CDR3 is 13 amino acids. The V gene lost 4 bases and the J gene lost 4 bases, with 10 bases spanning the gap. This CDR3 is CASSVVDTYGYTF. In nucleotides, the CDR3 is TGTGCCAGCAGTGTGGTCGACACCTATGGCTACACCTTC.

The chain uses TRBV15 and TRBJ1-1; D gene unclear. Germline V gene lookup returns CDR1 LNHNV and CDR2 YYDKDF (reference sequence). Trimming took 4 bases from V and 1 from J, leaving 7 bases between them. The CDR3 is 13 residues long. CDR3 sequence: CATSNSRNTEAFF. The CDR3 nucleotides are TGTGCCACCAGCAATAGCAGGAACACTGAAGCTTTCTTT.

In its sample, this clone was seen once. The chain combines TRBV27 with TRBJ1-1; tentative D call: TRBD1 (6 bases). Trimming took off 2 bases at V and 9 bases at J, with 16 bases between the two ends. The CDR3 length is 14 residues. Germline V CDR1 and CDR2: MNHEY, SMNVEV (reference sequence). The CDR3 nucleotides are TGTGCCAGCAGTTTAGGACCTACAGGGTTTCAAGCTTTCTTT. Protein sequence: CASSLGPTGFQAFF.

The genes are TRBV27 and TRBJ2-7; TRBD1 is a possible D gene (6 bases). Germline values: CDR1 MNHEY, CDR2 SMNVEV (reference sequence). V lost 2 bases and J lost 3, with 14 bases in between. This CDR3 region has 15 residues. In DNA form, the CDR3 reads TGTGCCAGCAGTTTAAGGGCAGGGGATGGCTACGAGCAGTACTTC. It codes for CASSLRAGDGYEQYF.

This sequence joins TRBV11-2 and TRBJ2-7; no definite D call. Trimming took off 8 bases at V and 2 bases at J, with 7 bases between the two ends. The CDR3 runs to 11 residues. Germline loops: CDR1 SGHAT, CDR2 FQNNGV. CDR3: CASGQAYEQYF. CDR3 DNA sequence: TGTGCCAGCGGGCAGGCCTACGAGCAGTACTTC.

This clone was recorded once. V and J are TRBV5-1 and TRBJ1-1; D is perhaps TRBD1 (5 bases). From germline, CDR1 is SGHRS and CDR2 YFSETQ. V lost 3 bases and J lost 1, with 10 bases in between. The CDR3 covers 14 residues. The CDR3 reads CASSSLTANTEAFF. The CDR3 DNA sequence: TGCGCCAGCAGCTCCTTGACAGCGAACACTGAAGCTTTCTTT.

The J gene is TRBJ2-7, the V gene TRBV18, with a tentative D call TRBD2 (6 bases). There are 13 residues in the CDR3. V lost 3 bases to trimming and J lost 6 bases, with 12 bases between them. Germline lookup yields CDR1 KGHSH and CDR2 LQKENI. The CDR3: CASSPGTQSEQYF. CDR3 bases: TGTGCCAGCTCACCCGGGACTCAATCCGAGCAGTACTTC.

This chain uses TRBV7-9 with TRBJ2-4; TRBD1 matches 8 bases. Germline V CDR1 and CDR2: SEHNR, FQNEAQ (reference sequence). This CDR3 region has 13 residues. V lost 5 bases and J lost 4; bases outside the gene matches: 1. CDR3 protein: CASSDRGKNIQYF. In nucleotides, the CDR3 is TGTGCCAGCAGCGACAGGGGAAAAAACATTCAGTACTTC.